The 9 T cell receptor beta chains below come from one sample, sequenced in a study of OX40 agonist ivuxolimab in advanced cancers. Profiling relied on immunoSEQ multiplex PCR, and the TCRdb table lists in-frame clones only, not all of them. The table shows around 59,000 clones, with about nine tenths occurring only once. The sample was CD4+ or CD8+ T cells sorted from blood, taken in a trial of the OX40 agonist ivuxolimab. Receptors were obtained from an adult with an advanced solid tumor such as melanoma, head and neck, liver or kidney cancer.

CDR3 coding DNA: TGTGCCAGCAGCTCAACTAGCGGGAGGAACAAAAACATTCAGTACTTC. Translation: CASSSTSGRNKNIQYF. The chain couples TRBV9 to TRBJ2-4, with 12 bases identical to TRBD2. V shed 4 bases and J 3 bases; nucleotides not matched to a gene: 5. CDR1 is SGDLS, CDR2 YYNGEE, per germline. The CDR3 is 16 residues long.

The chain combines TRBV30 with TRBJ2-1, with D possibly called TRBD1 or TRBD2 (5 bases each). Germline V gene sequence: CDR1 GTSNPN, CDR2 SVGIG (reference sequence). V lost 3 bases and J 9 bases, leaving 9 bases between the germline ends. The CDR3 is 11 residues long. The DNA of the CDR3 is TGTGCCTGGAGGGGTGGGGGTGAGCAGTTCTTC. Its protein is CAWRGGGEQFF.

This chain links TRBV7-8 with TRBJ2-7; tentatively, D is TRBD1 (6 bases). Deletions cut 2 bases from V and 2 bases from J, with 10 bases between. There are 14 residues in the CDR3. Germline CDR1 reads SGHVS; CDR2 reads FQNEAQ. This CDR3 reads CASSLRDTAYEQYV. CDR3 DNA sequence: TGTGCCAGCAGCTTAAGGGACACAGCCTACGAGCAGTACGTC.

The rearrangement uses TRBV7-9 and TRBJ1-1, with TRBD1 identical over 11 bases. The CDR3 consists of 16 residues. The J segment lost 4 bases and the V segment lost 3 bases, leaving 7 bases of the junction unmatched. From germline, CDR1 is SEHNR and CDR2 FQNEAQ (reference sequence). Written as DNA, the CDR3 is TGTGCCAGCAGCTTCGAGGACAGGGGGCATGGCACTGAAGCTTTCTTT. This codes for CASSFEDRGHGTEAFF.

This clone was seen a few times. The chain carries TRBV4-1 and TRBJ2-1, with D possibly matching TRBD2 (6 bases). V lost 4 bases and J lost 1, with 11 bases in between. The CDR3 length is 15 residues. The V gene's germline CDR1 is MGHRA and CDR2 YSYEKL. The CDR3 bases are TGCGCCAGCAGCCCCACCGGGGGTTCCTACAATGAGCAGTTCTTC. This codes for CASSPTGGSYNEQFF.

This chain joins TRBV15 and TRBJ1-4, with TRBD1 matching over 9 bases. The CDR3 runs to 17 residues. J lost 3 bases, V lost 1 base, and 6 bases had no gene match. The germline CDR1 and CDR2 sequences are LNHNV and YYDKDF (reference sequence). CDR3 loop: CATSRGQTGGSNEKLFF. CDR3 in DNA: TGTGCCACCAGCAGAGGCCAAACAGGGGGCTCTAATGAAAAACTGTTTTTT.

The chain employs TRBV7-9 and TRBJ2-1, with a possible D match to TRBD2 (5 bases). This CDR3 has 13 amino acids. V was trimmed by 11 bases and J by 0 bases, leaving 11 bases between them. Germline V lookup: CDR1 SEHNR, CDR2 FQNEAQ (reference sequence). The CDR3 here is CARRPLSYNEQFF. The CDR3, as DNA: TGTGCCCGGAGGCCCCTCTCCTACAATGAGCAGTTCTTC.

Only a few counts were recorded for this clone. This chain uses TRBV19 with TRBJ1-1, with TRBD1 matching 10 bases. Germline V lookup: CDR1 LNHDA, CDR2 SQIVND (reference sequence). The J segment lost 5 bases and the V segment lost 7 bases, leaving 7 bases of the junction unmatched. The CDR3 runs 14 residues. CDR3 region: CASKTGTGETEAFF. In DNA form, the CDR3 reads TGTGCCAGTAAGACCGGGACAGGGGAAACTGAAGCTTTCTTT.

This clone qualifies as medium-sized. The V call is TRBV9, the J call TRBJ1-5; D not certain. Deletions cut 0 bases from V and 0 bases from J, with 4 bases between. Per germline, CDR1 SGDLS and CDR2 YYNGEE. CDR3 length equals 14 residues. The CDR3 region has the DNA TGTGCCAGCAGCGTAGGGAGTAGCAATCAGCCCCAGCATTTT. It encodes CASSVGSSNQPQHF.